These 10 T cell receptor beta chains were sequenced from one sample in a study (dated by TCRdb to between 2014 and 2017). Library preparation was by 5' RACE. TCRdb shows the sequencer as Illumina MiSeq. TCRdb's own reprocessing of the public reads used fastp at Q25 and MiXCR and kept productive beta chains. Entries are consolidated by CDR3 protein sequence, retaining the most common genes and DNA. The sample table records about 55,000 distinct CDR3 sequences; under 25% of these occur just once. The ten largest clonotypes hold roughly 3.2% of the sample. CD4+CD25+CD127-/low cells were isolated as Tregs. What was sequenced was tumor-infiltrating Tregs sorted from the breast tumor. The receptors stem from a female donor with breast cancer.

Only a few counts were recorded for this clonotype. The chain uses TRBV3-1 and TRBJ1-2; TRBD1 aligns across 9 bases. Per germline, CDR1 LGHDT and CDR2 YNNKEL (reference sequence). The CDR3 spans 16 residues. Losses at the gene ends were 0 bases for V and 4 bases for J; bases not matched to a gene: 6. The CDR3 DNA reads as TGTGCCAGCAGCCAAGATCGAGGACAGGGGACCTATGGCTACACCTTC. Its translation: CASSQDRGQGTYGYTF.

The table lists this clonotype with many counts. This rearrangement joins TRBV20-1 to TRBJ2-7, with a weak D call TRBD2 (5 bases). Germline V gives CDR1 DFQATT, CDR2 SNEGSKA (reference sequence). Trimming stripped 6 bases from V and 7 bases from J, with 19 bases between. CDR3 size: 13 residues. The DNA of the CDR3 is TGCAGTGCCCTTGAGGACTCGGGTGGGGAGCAGTACTTC. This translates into CSALEDSGGEQYF.

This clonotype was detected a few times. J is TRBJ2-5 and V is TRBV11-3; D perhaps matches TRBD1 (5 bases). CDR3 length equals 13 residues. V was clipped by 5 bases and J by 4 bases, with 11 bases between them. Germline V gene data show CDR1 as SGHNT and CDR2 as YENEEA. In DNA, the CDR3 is TGTGCCAGCAGCCAGGGTCCGAGAGAGACCCAGTACTTC. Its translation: CASSQGPRETQYF.

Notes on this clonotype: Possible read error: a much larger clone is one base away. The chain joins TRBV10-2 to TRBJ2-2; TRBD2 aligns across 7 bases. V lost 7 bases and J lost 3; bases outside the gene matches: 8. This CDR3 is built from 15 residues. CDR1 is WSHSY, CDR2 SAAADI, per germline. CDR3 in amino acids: CASNPGLGDTGELFF. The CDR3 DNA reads TGCGCCAGCAACCCAGGACTAGGGGACACCGGGGAGCTGTTTTTT.

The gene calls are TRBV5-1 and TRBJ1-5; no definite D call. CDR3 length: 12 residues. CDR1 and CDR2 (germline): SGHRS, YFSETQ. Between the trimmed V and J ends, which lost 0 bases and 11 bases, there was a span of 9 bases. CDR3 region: CASSLEGETQHF. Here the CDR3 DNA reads TGCGCCAGCAGCTTGGAGGGAGAGACCCAGCATTTT.

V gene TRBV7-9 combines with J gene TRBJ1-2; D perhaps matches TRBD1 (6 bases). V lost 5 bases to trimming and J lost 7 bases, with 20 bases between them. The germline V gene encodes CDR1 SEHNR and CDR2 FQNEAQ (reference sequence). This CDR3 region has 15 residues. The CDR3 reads CASSASSGTTRGYTF. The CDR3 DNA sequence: TGTGCCAGCAGCGCTAGCTCCGGGACAACTCGTGGCTACACCTTC.

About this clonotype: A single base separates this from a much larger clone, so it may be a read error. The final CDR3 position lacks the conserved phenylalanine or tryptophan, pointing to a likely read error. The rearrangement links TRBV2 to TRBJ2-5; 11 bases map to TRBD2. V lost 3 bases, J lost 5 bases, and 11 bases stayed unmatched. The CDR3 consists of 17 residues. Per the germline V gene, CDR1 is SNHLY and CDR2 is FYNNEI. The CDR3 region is CASSDQVAGGPWETQYL. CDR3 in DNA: TGTGCCAGCAGTGATCAGGTAGCGGGAGGGCCTTGGGAGACCCAGTACCTC.

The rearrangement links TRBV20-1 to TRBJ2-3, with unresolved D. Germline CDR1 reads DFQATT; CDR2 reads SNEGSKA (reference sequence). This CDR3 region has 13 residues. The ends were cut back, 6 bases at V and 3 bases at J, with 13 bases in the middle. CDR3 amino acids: CSASSAYTDTQYF. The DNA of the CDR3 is TGCAGTGCCAGCAGCGCCTATACAGATACGCAGTATTTT.

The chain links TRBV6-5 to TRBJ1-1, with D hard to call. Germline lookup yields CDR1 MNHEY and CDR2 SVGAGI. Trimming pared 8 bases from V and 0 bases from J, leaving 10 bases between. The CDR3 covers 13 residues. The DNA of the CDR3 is TGTGCCAGCGGTCGGGGAATGAACACTGAAGCTTTCTTT. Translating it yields CASGRGMNTEAFF.

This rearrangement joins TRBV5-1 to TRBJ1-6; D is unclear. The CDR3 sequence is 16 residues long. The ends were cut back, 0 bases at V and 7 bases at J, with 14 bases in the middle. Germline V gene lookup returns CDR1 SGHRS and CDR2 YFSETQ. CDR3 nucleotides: TGCGCCAGCAGCTTGGGGGAATTGGGAGTCAATTCACCCCTCCACTTT. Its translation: CASSLGELGVNSPLHF.